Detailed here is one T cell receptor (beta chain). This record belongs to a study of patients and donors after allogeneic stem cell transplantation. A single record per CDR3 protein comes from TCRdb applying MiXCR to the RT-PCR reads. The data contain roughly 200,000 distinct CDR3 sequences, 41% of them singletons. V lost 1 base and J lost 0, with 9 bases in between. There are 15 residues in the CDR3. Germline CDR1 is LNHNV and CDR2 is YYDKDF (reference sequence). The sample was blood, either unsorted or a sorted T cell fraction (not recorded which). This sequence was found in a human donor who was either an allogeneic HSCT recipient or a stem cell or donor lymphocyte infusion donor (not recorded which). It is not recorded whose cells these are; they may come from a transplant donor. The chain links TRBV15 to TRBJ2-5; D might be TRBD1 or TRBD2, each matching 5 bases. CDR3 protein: CATSRVGDHQETQYF. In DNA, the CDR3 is TGTGCCACCAGCAGAGTGGGGGACCACCAAGAGACCCAGTACTTC.